The entry that follows covers one T cell receptor (beta chain) sequence. Seattle's enrolled individuals joined amid active infection and were then monitored longitudinally. Losses at the gene ends were 7 bases for V and 6 bases for J; bases not matched to a gene: 9. This CDR3 has 13 amino acids. Germline assignment: CDR1 SQVTM and CDR2 ANQGSEA. The data derive from a study of blood T cell repertoires in COVID-19. Authors' data handling: Reference gene primer amplification in the assay estimated nucleated cell counts. Libraries were prepared by immunoSEQ multiplex PCR; TCRdb keeps only in-frame clonotypes and omits some of them. That table gives V, J and clone size, and the DNA gave D and trimming. Here the sample spans about 300,000 clones, 70% to 85% being singletons.

This receptor was identified in a human donor with COVID-19, enrolled during active disease. The donor label of this sample is uncertain. The sequenced sample was peripheral blood. This chain joins TRBV29-1 and TRBJ2-7; 10 nucleotides agree with TRBD2. The CDR3 spells CSAGPSGSGEQYF. In DNA form, the CDR3 reads TGCAGCGCTGGGCCTAGCGGGAGTGGCGAGCAGTACTTC.